This T cell receptor beta chain originates from a study of T cell responses to AZD1222 COVID-19 vaccine. Broader study findings: Just five or six AZD1222 recipients were seropositive at baseline. Most donors were white British, females outnumbered males, and clonal diversity was possibly underestimated. Repertoires were obtained only post-peak T cell response.

Germline V gives CDR1 KGHSH, CDR2 LQKENI. The CDR3 extends over 13 amino acids. V was pared by 6 bases and J by 2 bases, with 11 bases between. Assay used: immunoSEQ multiplex PCR; TCRdb lists only in-frame clones, some missing. Of approximately 160,000 clones listed, about 92% are singletons. For this clone: Its antigen is not identified.

This chain links TRBV18 with TRBJ2-7; D unclear. This clonotype was sampled from an adult in good health. This specimen consisted of peripheral blood, obtained on day 0 of AZD1222 vaccination. CDR3: CASSVTRPYEQYF. The CDR3 DNA sequence: TGTGCCAGCTCGGTTACCCGACCCTACGAGCAGTACTTC.